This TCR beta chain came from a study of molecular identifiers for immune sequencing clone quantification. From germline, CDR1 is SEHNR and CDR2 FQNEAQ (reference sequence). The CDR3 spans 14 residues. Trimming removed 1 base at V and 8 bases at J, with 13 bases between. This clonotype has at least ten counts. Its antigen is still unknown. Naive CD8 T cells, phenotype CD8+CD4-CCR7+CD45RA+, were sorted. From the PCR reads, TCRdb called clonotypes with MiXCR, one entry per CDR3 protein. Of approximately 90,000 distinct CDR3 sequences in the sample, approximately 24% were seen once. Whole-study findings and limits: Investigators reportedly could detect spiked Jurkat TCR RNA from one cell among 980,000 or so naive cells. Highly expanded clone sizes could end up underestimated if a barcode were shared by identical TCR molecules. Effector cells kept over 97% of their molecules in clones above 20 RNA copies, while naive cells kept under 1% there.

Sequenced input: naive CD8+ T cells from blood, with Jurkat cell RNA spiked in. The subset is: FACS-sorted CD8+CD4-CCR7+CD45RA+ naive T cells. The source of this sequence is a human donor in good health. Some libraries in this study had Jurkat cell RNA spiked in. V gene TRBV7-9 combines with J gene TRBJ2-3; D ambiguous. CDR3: CASSLVAYGVTQYF. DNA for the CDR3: TGTGCCAGCAGCTTAGTGGCTTATGGTGTTACGCAGTATTTT.